The T cell receptor beta chain described here comes from a study of tumor and adjacent non-tumor tissue in lung cancer. Study information: The cohort had about a dozen adenocarcinoma, 2 squamous cell and 1 small cell patients. Each sample yielded millions of productive TCRbeta reads on average. Study-wide points: Compared with tumor, normal lung showed significantly lower TCR diversity.

A modified ARM-PCR protocol with three rounds of nested PCR amplified TCRbeta. TCRdb reprocessed the multiplex PCR reads with MiXCR, giving one entry per CDR3 protein. The repertoire holds 80,000 to 130,000 distinct CDR3 sequences, 60% to 80% seen once, with roughly 19% in the top ten. V lost 7 bases and J 2 bases, leaving 21 bases between the germline ends. The CDR3 contains 16 residues. At least ten counts were recorded for this clonotype. The antigen remains undetermined. This sample's RNA came from whole unsorted tissue. This non-tumor lung sample came from over 3 cm beyond the tumor edge. Donors were chemotherapy-naive, newly diagnosed lung cancer surgical patients in China, August–late 2014.

The source is a man aged 30-40 years with non-small cell lung cancer. Material for sequencing was distant non-tumor lung tissue. The genes are TRBV12-3 or TRBV12-4 and TRBJ2-7, with D tentatively TRBD1 or TRBD2 (6 bases each). The CDR3 DNA reads TGTGCCAGCACCAAGGGGGGACAAGGCGGGGCCTACGAGCAGTACTTC. This translates into CASTKGGQGGAYEQYF.